Included here is one T cell receptor (beta chain) sequence, with context. Its matching antigen is unknown. The sample is drawn from a study of OX40 agonist ivuxolimab in advanced cancers. Regarding the study as a whole: CD4+ and CD8+ blood T cells expanded clonally by week 6 at 0.1 to 3.0 mg/kg.

TCRdb's copy holds only in-frame clones and misses some; the assay was immunoSEQ multiplex PCR. The data hold tens of thousands of clones, with 85% observed a single time. This CDR3 contains 15 residues. Germline V gene lookup returns CDR1 KGHSH and CDR2 LQKENI. V dropped 0 bases and J dropped 9; count of bases not matched to a gene: 5. The source material was CD4+ or CD8+ T cells sorted from blood, sampled in a trial of the OX40 agonist ivuxolimab. The chain carries TRBV18 and TRBJ2-1; TRBD2 aligns across 10 bases. This receptor was identified in an adult with an advanced solid tumor such as melanoma, head and neck, liver or kidney cancer. The CDR3 region is CASSPPASGRGEQFF. In DNA form, the CDR3 reads TGTGCCAGCTCACCACCCGCTAGCGGGAGAGGTGAGCAGTTCTTC.